The 23 T cell receptor beta chains reported below all come from one sample, sequenced in a study of identical twins (dated by TCRdb to the mid-2010s). Receptor libraries were prepared by 5' RACE. Sequencing was carried out with an Illumina HiSeq 2000. Clones were called with MiXCR by TCRdb after fastp trimmed the public reads at Q25, and only in-frame beta chains were retained. Rows matching on CDR3 protein sequence are summarized as one entry with the most common DNA and genes. This sample gives over 500,000 distinct CDR3 sequences in total; roughly 21% of them show up just once. The ten biggest clones cover 0.8% to 1% of the sample. This sample was also put to use in a study of T cells expressing NK-cell markers.

The source material was CD4+ T cells sorted from blood. Source of these receptors: a woman between 18 and 29 years old in good health.

This clonotype showed up just a few times. V and J are TRBV14 and TRBJ1-1; D not certain. This CDR3 contains 14 residues. CDR1 is SGHDN and CDR2 is FVKESK in the germline V gene. Trimming removed 1 base at V and 1 base at J, with 7 bases between. The CDR3 sequence: CASSQVQKNTEAFF. As DNA, the CDR3 is TGTGCCAGCAGCCAAGTTCAGAAGAACACTGAAGCTTTCTTT.

Many counts were recorded for this clonotype. This chain joins TRBV7-2 and TRBJ2-3; D unclear. V lost 1 base and J 7 bases, leaving 9 bases between the germline ends. The CDR3 runs to 13 residues. Germline values: CDR1 SGHTA, CDR2 FQGNSA. CDR3 bases: TGTGCCAGCAGCTTAGAGGGCACTAATACGCAGTATTTT. Protein sequence: CASSLEGTNTQYF. Together with reference TRBV7-2 and TRBJ2-3, the CDR3 gives the full variable domain: GAGVSQSPSNKVTEKGKDVELRCDPISGHTALYWYRQSLGQGLEFLIYFQGNSAPDKSGLPSDRFSAERTGGSVSTLTIQRTQQEDSAVYLCASSLEGTNTQYFGPGTRLTVL.

The gene calls are TRBV4-1 and TRBJ2-3; D is uncertain. With 0 bases removed from V and 3 bases from J, the gap between germline ends came to 16 bases. The germline CDR1 and CDR2 sequences are MGHRA and YSYEKL. The CDR3 is 17 amino acids. In DNA, the CDR3 is TGCGCCAGCAGCCAAGATCACTACCGCGCGACTACAGATACGCAGTATTTT. Translation: CASSQDHYRATTDTQYF.

This chain connects TRBV12-3 or TRBV12-4 to TRBJ1-1; 7 bases line up with TRBD1. V shed 3 bases and J 5 bases; nucleotides not matched to a gene: 3. The CDR3 contains 13 residues. In nucleotides, the CDR3 is TGTGCCAGCAGTTTCTACAGGGGTACTGAAGCTTTCTTT. Its translation: CASSFYRGTEAFF.

This clonotype was seen only a few times. The chain uses TRBV20-1 and TRBJ2-7, with 9 bases fitting TRBD2. CDR3 size: 15 residues. Trimming cost V 0 bases and J 5 bases; bases outside gene matches: 8. In germline, CDR1 is DFQATT, CDR2 SNEGSKA (reference sequence). CDR3 amino acids: CSARDPRTSAHEQYF. The CDR3 DNA reads as TGCAGTGCTAGAGATCCTCGGACTAGCGCCCACGAGCAGTACTTC.

This clonotype was seen a handful of times. The CDR3 coding sequence is TGTGCCAGCAGCCATAGGGGACAGGGGCTAATCTATGGCTACACCTTC. Encoded protein: CASSHRGQGLIYGYTF. The chain recombines TRBV3-1 with TRBJ1-2, with TRBD1 identical over 10 bases. The CDR3 totals 16 residues. The J segment lost 4 bases and the V segment lost 3 bases, leaving 8 bases of the junction unmatched. Germline CDR1 and CDR2: LGHDT and YNNKEL (reference sequence).

The chain combines TRBV20-1 with TRBJ1-2; the match to TRBD1 covers 10 bases. V lost 6 bases, J lost 9 bases, and 10 bases stayed unmatched. This CDR3 is 13 amino acids long. Germline CDR1 is DFQATT and CDR2 is SNEGSKA (reference sequence). The CDR3 bases are TGCAGTGCCCGAAGGGGACAGGGGACGAGCTACACCTTC. This translates into CSARRGQGTSYTF.

This clonotype was seen only once. The V gene is TRBV20-1, the J gene TRBJ1-1; D not resolved. The CDR3 length is 14 residues. With 2 bases removed from V and 0 bases from J, the gap between germline ends came to 10 bases. Germline CDR1 and CDR2: DFQATT and SNEGSKA (reference sequence). The CDR3 region has the DNA TGCAGTGCTAGAAGCGGTAGTATGAACACTGAAGCTTTCTTT. It yields the protein CSARSGSMNTEAFF.

This clonotype was counted between two and nine times. The chain recombines TRBV2 with TRBJ1-1; no reliable D call. Trimming removed 5 bases from V and 5 bases from J, with 9 bases in between. Germline CDR1 and CDR2: SNHLY and FYNNEI. The CDR3 runs 12 residues. The CDR3 DNA is TGTGCCAGCAGTTCAGGAGAGACTGAAGCTTTCTTT. It yields the protein CASSSGETEAFF.

CDR3 DNA sequence: TGTGCCAGCAGCTCAGGACAGGGCCAGCCCCAGCATTTT. Translated: CASSSGQGQPQHF. V usage is TRBV5-4 and J usage is TRBJ1-5, with 8 bases identical to TRBD1. Germline CDR1 reads SGHNT; CDR2 reads YYREEE (reference sequence). V shed 3 bases and J 7 bases; nucleotides not matched to a gene: 3. The CDR3 consists of 13 residues. Together with reference TRBV5-4 and TRBJ1-5, the CDR3 gives the full variable domain: ETGVTQSPTHLIKTRGQQVTLRCSSQSGHNTVSWYQQALGQGPQFIFQYYREEENGRGNFPPRFSGLQFPNYSSELNVNALELDDSALYLCASSSGQGQPQHFGDGTRLSIL.

The sample holds a few counts of this clonotype. The genes are TRBV5-6 and TRBJ2-1; a possible D gene is TRBD2 (6 bases). CDR3 size: 14 residues. Trimming took 4 bases from V and 3 from J, leaving 11 bases between them. Germline CDR1 SGHDT, CDR2 YYEEEE. Written as DNA, the CDR3 is TGTGCCAGCAGCGCGGGACTTATCTACAATGAGCAGTTCTTC. It codes for CASSAGLIYNEQFF. The full variable domain, in which reference TRBV5-6 and TRBJ2-1 provide the parts outside the CDR3, is DAGVTQSPTHLIKTRGQQVTLRCSPKSGHDTVSWYQQALGQGPQFIFQYYEEEERQRGNFPDRFSGHQFPNYSSELNVNALLLGDSALYLCASSAGLIYNEQFFGPGTRLTVL.

The chain combines TRBV12-3 or TRBV12-4 with TRBJ2-7, with D possibly TRBD1 on 6 matching bases. This CDR3 spans 14 amino acids. The V and J ends lost 6 bases and 4 bases respectively, with 16 bases between them. CDR3 coding DNA: TGTGCCAGCAGCCACACAGGGAAGGGGTACGAGCAGTACTTC. Its protein product is CASSHTGKGYEQYF.

This clonotype was recorded a few times. A much bigger clone sits one base away, suggesting this may be a read error. This chain links TRBV6-2 or TRBV6-3 with TRBJ2-7; D is unresolved. The CDR3 has 11 residues. CDR1 MNHEY and CDR2 SVGEGT come from the germline V gene. The V end lost 2 bases, the J end lost 4 bases, and 3 bases lay between the germline ends. The CDR3 bases are TGTGCCAGCAGTTACGTGTACGAGCAGTACTTC. It encodes CASSYVYEQYF.

This chain uses TRBV2 with TRBJ2-7; D may correspond to TRBD1 or TRBD2 (5 bases each). The CDR3 has 14 amino acids. Germline CDR1 reads SNHLY; CDR2 reads FYNNEI. Trimming left V 1 base short and J 4 bases short, with 11 bases between. CDR3: CASSEGRGEYEQYF. The CDR3, as DNA: TGTGCCAGCAGTGAAGGAAGGGGAGAGTACGAGCAGTACTTC.

This clonotype was seen a single time. The CDR3 loop is CASSTTSGRAYNEQFF. The CDR3 nucleotides are TGTGCCAGTAGTACTACTAGCGGGAGGGCCTACAATGAGCAGTTCTTC. The chain combines TRBV19 with TRBJ2-1; TRBD2 matches 13 bases. From germline, CDR1 is LNHDA and CDR2 SQIVND (reference sequence). The CDR3 contains 16 residues. The V and J ends lost 4 bases and 2 bases, in that order; junction bases with no gene match: 2.

This clonotype was seen more than once but under ten times. V and J are TRBV7-3 and TRBJ2-2, with D maybe TRBD1 (6 bases). V was trimmed by 5 bases and J by 5 bases, leaving 9 bases between them. The CDR3 has 13 residues. Germline assignment: CDR1 SGHTA and CDR2 FQGTGA. The CDR3 here is CASSVTGTGELFF. In DNA form, the CDR3 reads TGTGCCAGCAGCGTGACAGGAACCGGGGAGCTGTTTTTT.

Many counts were recorded for this clonotype. This rearrangement joins TRBV29-1 to TRBJ2-7; maybe TRBD1 (6 bases). V was clipped by 6 bases and J by 6 bases, with 12 bases between them. The germline gives CDR1 SQVTM, CDR2 ANQGSEA. CDR3 size: 11 residues. This CDR3 reads CSVTTGSEQYF. In DNA, the CDR3 is TGCAGCGTCACAACAGGGAGCGAGCAGTACTTC.

At least ten counts were recorded for this clonotype. This chain connects TRBV20-1 to TRBJ2-7; 8 bases fit TRBD2. Germline trimming cut 0 bases from V and 6 bases from J; bases unmatched to any gene: 10. Germline V lookup: CDR1 DFQATT, CDR2 SNEGSKA (reference sequence). The CDR3 is 15 amino acids. The chain's CDR3 is CSARDGGRIFGEQYF. The DNA for the CDR3 is TGCAGTGCTAGAGATGGCGGGAGGATCTTCGGCGAGCAGTACTTC.

The V call is TRBV20-1, the J call TRBJ2-3, with D possibly TRBD1 on 5 matching bases. There are 12 residues in the CDR3. Germline CDR1 DFQATT, CDR2 SNEGSKA (reference sequence). Between the trimmed V and J ends, which lost 2 bases and 7 bases, there was a span of 10 bases. The CDR3 spells CSARQGVYTQYF. The DNA of the CDR3 is TGCAGTGCTAGACAAGGGGTGTATACGCAGTATTTT.

This rearrangement joins TRBV12-3 or TRBV12-4 to TRBJ2-1, with D tentatively TRBD1 or TRBD2 (6 bases each). There are 15 residues in the CDR3. With 6 bases removed from V and 1 base from J, the gap between germline ends came to 13 bases. As DNA, the CDR3 is TGTGCCAGCAGATCTACAGGGACTTCCTACAATGAGCAGTTCTTC. This sequence encodes CASRSTGTSYNEQFF.

This clonotype was observed a few times. This chain joins TRBV20-1 and TRBJ1-5, with 9 bases that match TRBD1. Germline CDR1 reads DFQATT; CDR2 reads SNEGSKA (reference sequence). Trimming took 5 bases from V and 3 from J; bases not matched to a gene: 5. This CDR3 has 14 amino acids. CDR3 protein: CSASGTGNNQPQHF. The DNA of the CDR3 is TGCAGTGCTTCCGGGACAGGGAACAATCAGCCCCAGCATTTT.

The chain carries TRBV5-6 and TRBJ2-7; 9 bases line up with TRBD2. Per germline, CDR1 SGHDT and CDR2 YYEEEE. The CDR3 is made up of 14 amino acids. J lost 2 bases, V lost 2 bases, and 2 bases had no gene match. CDR3 sequence reads: CASSFPSGAYEQYF. In nucleotides, the CDR3 is TGTGCCAGCAGCTTTCCTAGCGGGGCCTACGAGCAGTACTTC.

The chain is built from TRBV20-1 and TRBJ1-2; D is unresolved. The CDR3 is 12 amino acids. V was cut by 1 base and J by 8 bases, with 11 bases left in between. The V gene's germline CDR1 is DFQATT and CDR2 SNEGSKA (reference sequence). The CDR3 reads CSARVGGEGYTF. For the CDR3, the DNA is TGCAGTGCTAGAGTCGGCGGGGAAGGCTACACCTTC.